This entry describes one T cell receptor beta chain. Its antigen has not been determined. One base away there is no much larger clone; base qualities are not given. This record belongs to a study of a mutant IDH1 vaccine in newly diagnosed glioma (dated by TCRdb to the early 2020s). For the study in its entirety: Patients received eight vaccinations in weeks 1, 3, 5, 7, 11, 15, 19 and 23, corresponding to visits V03 through V10. Vaccination began 4-6 weeks after radiotherapy alone, or alongside temozolomide cycles in the chemotherapy-containing groups. Of the 30 or so patients who were treated, 62.5% were male and approximately 38% were female, and the mean age was roughly 40 years. Before enrollment, patients had received standard therapy of radiotherapy alone, temozolomide alone, or radiochemotherapy with temozolomide; most received the combination. Peripheral blood samples were drawn at six visits, namely V03 (baseline), V05, V07, V10, V12 and V13. Longitudinal TCRB deep sequencing was done for 25 to 30 treated patients, wherever samples were available for exploratory analyses.

Measured from the cysteine to the phenylalanine, the CDR3 is 11 residues long. Only CDR3 DNA remains: 33 bases, in frame from the first base. Relative to germline, V is 1 base shorter and J is 5 bases shorter, with 3 bases between their ends. According to the germline V gene, CDR1 reads SGHDT and CDR2 reads YYEEEE. Overall results and qualifications from the work: Availability determined which PBMC samples were chosen for TCRB deep sequencing. According to the authors, sample limitations meant that analyses of patient blood samples could not be reproduced. Pseudoprogression seemed to be unrelated to changes in the top peripheral T cell clonotypes found by TCRB sequencing. Immune responses induced by the vaccine were seen in roughly 95% of patients across multiple MHC alleles.

Library construction relied on the immunoSEQ multiplex PCR assay. Rearranged TCR beta chain sequences were amplified using the hsTCRB Kit according to the manufacturer's protocol. Sequencing of TCRB libraries was carried out on an Illumina MiSeq. Per the authors' processing: The kit vendor's proprietary platform handled demultiplexing, trimming and gene mapping. The clones in this table, taken by TCRdb from immuneACCESS, are in-frame only. Not every clone is retained; where verified, under half of the shortfall comes from an unresolved V gene, and the cause of the rest is unknown. The V and J calls and the clone size are those of that table, but D and trimming were determined from the DNA. The sample includes roughly 50,000 clones, with approximately 80% observed a single time. The leading ten clones occupy roughly 3.2% of the sample. What the time point label conveys for this sample: week 5, during vaccination. Each vaccine dose, consisting of 300 ug of a 20-mer mutant IDH1 peptide in Montanide, was administered subcutaneously with topical imiquimod. All donors had newly diagnosed IDH1-mutant astrocytomas of WHO grade 3 or 4 that showed loss of nuclear ATRX. The samples were drawn from NOA16, a multicentre, single-arm, open-label phase I trial in Germany that tested a mutant IDH1 peptide vaccine in humans for the first time. Genomic DNA for TCRB sequencing was isolated from EDTA blood with the DNeasy Blood and Tissue Kit.

The TCR was taken from a woman between 18 and 30 years old with glioma. Some clones in this sample may be carry-over from other donors' samples. Here the chain combines TRBV5-6 and TRBJ1-1; the D gene remains uncertain. Source: PBMCs, taken from a glioma patient whose treatment included an IDH1 peptide vaccine. The CDR3 reads as follows: CASSLTTEAFF. The bases read TGTGCCAGCAGCTTGACAACTGAAGCTTTCTTT.